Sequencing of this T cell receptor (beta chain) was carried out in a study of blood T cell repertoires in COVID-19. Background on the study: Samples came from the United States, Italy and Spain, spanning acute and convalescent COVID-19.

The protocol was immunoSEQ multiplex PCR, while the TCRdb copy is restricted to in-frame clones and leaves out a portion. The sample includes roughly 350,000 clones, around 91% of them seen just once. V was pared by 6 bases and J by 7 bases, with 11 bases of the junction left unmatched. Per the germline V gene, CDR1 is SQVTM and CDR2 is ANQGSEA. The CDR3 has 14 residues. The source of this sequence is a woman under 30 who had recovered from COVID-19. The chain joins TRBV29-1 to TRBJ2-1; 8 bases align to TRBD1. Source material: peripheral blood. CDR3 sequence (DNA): TGCAGCGTGGGGCAGGGGGCATTGGGGAATGAGCAGTTCTTC. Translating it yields CSVGQGALGNEQFF.